These T cell receptor beta chains were read from a single sample in a study of blood T cell repertoires in COVID-19. Repertoires were generated with immunoSEQ multiplex PCR, while TCRdb's copy carries only in-frame clones and drops some. The sample shows about 150,000 clones, about 80% of them seen only once. Sequenced sample: peripheral blood. These receptors came from a man in his fifties or sixties with acute or convalescent COVID-19. The CDR3 runs from the conserved cysteine through the conserved F or W.

>TRBV14|TRBJ1-1
CASSQDGQVDTEAFF
>TRBV3-1/TRBV3-2|TRBJ1-1
CASSQEGRDTEAFF
>TRBV11-2|TRBJ2-3
CASSLDPGGAQYF
>TRBV5-1|TRBJ2-2
CASSKGQGAGTGELFF
>TRBV19|TRBJ2-3
CASSMPGLLASTDTQYF
>TRBV24-1|TRBJ2-2
CATSDDRGMNTGELFF
>TRBV14|TRBJ2-1
CASSLTTSGLPYNEQFF
>TRBV10-3|TRBJ1-2
CAISEQLNTGSAYGYTF
>TRBV2|TRBJ1-4
CASSEDIGTPNEKLFF
>TRBV18|TRBJ1-2
CASSPGTGGASDGYTF
>TRBV28|TRBJ2-7
CASSFPDSYEQYF
>TRBV7-8|TRBJ1-1
CASSPVKNTEAFF
>TRBV5-4|TRBJ1-2
CASSFGLGRGQGGGYTF
>TRBV6-6|TRBJ2-1
CASSPDPSSYNEQFF
>TRBV7-8|TRBJ2-7
CASSLVWDRAYEQYF
>TRBV19|TRBJ1-5
CASSIEQDSNQPQHF
>TRBV11-1|TRBJ2-1
CASSPTGNEQFF
>TRBV30|TRBJ1-2
CAWSVFLRLSNYGYTF
>TRBV11-2|TRBJ2-1
CASSLGTGGRNEQFF
>TRBV7-8|TRBJ2-7
CASSLAPEGGSYEQYF
>TRBV6-5|TRBJ2-3
CASSYLGSRTDTQYF
>TRBV6-5|TRBJ1-2
CASRKPWTGEHGYTF